The T cell receptor (beta chain) described here comes from a study of multiple sclerosis patients with progressive multifocal leukoencephalopathy. Study findings and constraints: The findings' link to JC virus versus immunocompromise remained uncertain.

Concerning this clone: Its specificity is not known.

As for time point: about 13 months of natalizumab therapy. Controls were natalizumab-treated multiple sclerosis patients who did not develop PML, sampled longitudinally. TCRdb's copy holds only in-frame clones and misses some; the assay was immunoSEQ multiplex PCR. This sample has 25,000 to 30,000 clones, with around 90% found just once. The V gene lost 6 bases and the J gene lost 6 bases, with 17 bases spanning the gap. Germline CDR1 and CDR2: MNHNY and SVGAGI (reference sequence). The CDR3 totals 14 residues. The rearrangement links TRBV6-6 to TRBJ1-2; tentatively, D is TRBD1 (5 bases). This receptor was obtained from a human donor with multiple sclerosis. Sequencing was performed on PBMCs, taken from a patient treated with natalizumab. The CDR3 loop is CASSTQGGSNGYTF. CDR3 DNA: TGTGCCAGCAGCACCCAGGGCGGTAGTAATGGCTACACCTTC.